The clone carrying this T cell receptor (beta chain) was seen repeatedly, ten times or more. Unique molecular identifiers were incorporated into the prepared TCRbeta library. One entry per CDR3 protein results from TCRdb running MiXCR on the PCR reads. The sample has over 450,000 distinct CDR3 sequences, over 9.5% seen once. The data are from a study of T-cell reconstitution after alpha-beta-depleted transplantation in children. The CDR3 contains 13 residues. The V end was cut by 2 bases, the J end by 7 bases, with 12 bases between. Germline CDR1 is MNHEY and CDR2 is SMNVEV (reference sequence). The source was PBMCs, collected before TCRalphabeta/CD19-depleted stem cell transplant. This chain links TRBV27 with TRBJ2-7; D is ambiguous. This sequence was found in a child under 10 years old with inherited bone marrow failure, due to receive a stem cell transplant. CDR3 nucleotide sequence: TGTGCCAGCAGTTTAGGGCCCACGTGGGAGCAGTACTTC. This codes for CASSLGPTWEQYF.